Here is one TCR beta chain with its context. Its antigen is currently unknown. This sample was taken from a study of lymphopenia after photon versus proton radiotherapy. Study-wide results and limits: A bigger post-nadir fall in TCR diversity correlated inversely with survival time in deceased patients. Post-nadir diversity loss with photons came from oligoclonal expansion, particularly CD8+ Temra cells.

V shed 0 bases, J shed 3 bases, and the junction held 11 bases outside the gene matches. Germline values: CDR1 GTSNPN, CDR2 SVGIG (reference sequence). The CDR3 loop spans 18 amino acids. Only in-frame clones appear in the TCRdb table, and some are missing; sequencing was by immunoSEQ multiplex PCR. The table records about 160,000 clones, around 85% of them present only once. This clonotype was sampled from a man aged 50 to 60 with gastric cancer. V is TRBV30 and J is TRBJ2-1; 10 positions match TRBD2. The input for sequencing was peripheral blood, taken from a patient treated with photon-based radiotherapy. CDR3: CAWSVAPSLAGFYNEQFF. The DNA of the CDR3 is TGTGCCTGGAGTGTAGCCCCTTCACTAGCGGGATTCTACAATGAGCAGTTCTTC.